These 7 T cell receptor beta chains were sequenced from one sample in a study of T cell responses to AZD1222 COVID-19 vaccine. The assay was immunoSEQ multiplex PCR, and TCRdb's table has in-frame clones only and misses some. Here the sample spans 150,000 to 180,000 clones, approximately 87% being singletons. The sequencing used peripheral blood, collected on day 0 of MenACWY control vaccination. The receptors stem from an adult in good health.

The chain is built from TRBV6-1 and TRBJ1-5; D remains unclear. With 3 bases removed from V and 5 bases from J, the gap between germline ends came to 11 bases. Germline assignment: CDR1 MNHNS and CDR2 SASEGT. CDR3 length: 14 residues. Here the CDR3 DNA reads TGTGCCAGCAGTGATCGGGGAGGTGATCAGCCCCAGCATTTT. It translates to CASSDRGGDQPQHF.

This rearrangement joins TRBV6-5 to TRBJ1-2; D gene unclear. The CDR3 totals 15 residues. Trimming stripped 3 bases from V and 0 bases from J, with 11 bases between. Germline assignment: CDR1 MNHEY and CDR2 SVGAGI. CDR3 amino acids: CASSYAPQANYGYTF. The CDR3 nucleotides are TGTGCCAGCAGTTATGCCCCACAAGCTAACTATGGCTACACCTTC.

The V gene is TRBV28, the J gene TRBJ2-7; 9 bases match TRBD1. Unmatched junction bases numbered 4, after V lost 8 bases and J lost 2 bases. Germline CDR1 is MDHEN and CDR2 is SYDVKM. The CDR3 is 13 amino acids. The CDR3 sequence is CASGRDRAYEQYV. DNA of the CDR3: TGTGCCAGCGGCCGGGACAGGGCCTACGAGCAGTACGTC.

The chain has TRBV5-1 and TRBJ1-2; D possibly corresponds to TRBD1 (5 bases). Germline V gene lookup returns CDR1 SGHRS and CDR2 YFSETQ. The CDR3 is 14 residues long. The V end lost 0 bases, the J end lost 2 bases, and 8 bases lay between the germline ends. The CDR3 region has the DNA TGCGCCAGCAGCTTGGCCGGGGACAACTATGGCTACACCTTC. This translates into CASSLAGDNYGYTF.

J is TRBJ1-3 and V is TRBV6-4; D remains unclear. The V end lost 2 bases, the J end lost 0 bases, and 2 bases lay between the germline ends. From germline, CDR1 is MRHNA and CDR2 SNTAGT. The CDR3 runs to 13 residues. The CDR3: CASSDSSGNTIYF. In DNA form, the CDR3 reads TGTGCCAGCAGTGACAGCTCTGGAAACACCATATATTTT.

CDR3 in DNA: TGTGCCAGCAGTTCATTATCCTACGAGCAGTACGTC. It encodes CASSSLSYEQYV. The gene calls are TRBV28 and TRBJ2-7; D gene uncertain. The CDR3 loop spans 12 amino acids. V was cut by 4 bases and J by 1 base, with 5 bases left in between. The germline CDR1 and CDR2 sequences are MDHEN and SYDVKM.

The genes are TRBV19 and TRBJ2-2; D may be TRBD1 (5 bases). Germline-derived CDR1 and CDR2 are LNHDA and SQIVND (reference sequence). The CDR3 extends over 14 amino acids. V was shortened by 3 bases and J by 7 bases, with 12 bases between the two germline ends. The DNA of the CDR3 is TGTGCCAGTAGTATTCTCAGGGTTGGCGGGGAGCTGTTTTTT. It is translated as CASSILRVGGELFF.